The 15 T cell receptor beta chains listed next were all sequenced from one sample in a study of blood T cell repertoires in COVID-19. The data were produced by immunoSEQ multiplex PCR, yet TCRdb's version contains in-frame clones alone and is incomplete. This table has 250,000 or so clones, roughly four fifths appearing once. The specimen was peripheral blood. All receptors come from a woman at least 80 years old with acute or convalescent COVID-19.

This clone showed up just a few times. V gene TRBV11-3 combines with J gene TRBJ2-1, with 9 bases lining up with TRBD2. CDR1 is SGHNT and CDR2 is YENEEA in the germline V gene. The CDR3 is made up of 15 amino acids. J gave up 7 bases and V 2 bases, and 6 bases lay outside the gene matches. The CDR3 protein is CASSLIAGVENEQFF. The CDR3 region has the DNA TGTGCCAGCAGCTTAATAGCGGGAGTGGAAAATGAGCAGTTCTTC.

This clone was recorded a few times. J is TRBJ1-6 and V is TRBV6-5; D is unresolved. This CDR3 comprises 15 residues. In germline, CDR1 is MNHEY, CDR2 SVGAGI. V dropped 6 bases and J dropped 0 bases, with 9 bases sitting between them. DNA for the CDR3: TGTGCCAGCAGCTCCGGTTTCTCCTATAATTCACCCCTCCACTTT. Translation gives CASSSGFSYNSPLHF.

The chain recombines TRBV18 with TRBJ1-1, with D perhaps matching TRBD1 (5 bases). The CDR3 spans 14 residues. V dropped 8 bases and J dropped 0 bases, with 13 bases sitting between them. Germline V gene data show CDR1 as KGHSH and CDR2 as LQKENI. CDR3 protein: CASTPQGLNTEAFF. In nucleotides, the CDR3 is TGTGCCAGCACGCCTCAGGGTTTGAACACTGAAGCTTTCTTT.

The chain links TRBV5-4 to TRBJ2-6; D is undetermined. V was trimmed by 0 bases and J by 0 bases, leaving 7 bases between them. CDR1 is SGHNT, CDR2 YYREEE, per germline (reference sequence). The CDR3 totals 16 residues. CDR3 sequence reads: CASSLGTSSGANVLTF. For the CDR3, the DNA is TGTGCCAGCAGCTTGGGCACGAGCTCTGGGGCCAACGTCCTGACTTTC.

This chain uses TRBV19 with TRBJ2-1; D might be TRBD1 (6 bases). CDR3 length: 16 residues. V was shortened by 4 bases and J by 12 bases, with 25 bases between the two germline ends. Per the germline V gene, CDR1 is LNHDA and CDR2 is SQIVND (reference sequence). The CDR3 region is CASSTARNDRLRGQFF. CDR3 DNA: TGTGCCAGTAGTACCGCTCGAAATGACAGGCTTAGGGGGCAGTTCTTC. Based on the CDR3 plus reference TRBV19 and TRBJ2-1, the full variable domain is DGGITQSPKYLFRKEGQNVTLSCEQNLNHDAMYWYRQDPGQGLRLIYYSQIVNDFQKGDIAEGYSVSREKKESFPLTVTSAQKNPTAFYLCASSTARNDRLRGQFFGPGTRLTVL.

As DNA, the CDR3 is TGTGCCAGCAGACCGACTCCTAGCGGGCCCTCCTACGAGCAGTACTTC. Translation gives CASRPTPSGPSYEQYF. J is TRBJ2-7 and V is TRBV27, with 8 positions matching TRBD2. V shed 6 bases and J 0 bases; nucleotides not matched to a gene: 10. The CDR3 length is 16 residues. CDR1 is MNHEY, CDR2 SMNVEV, per germline (reference sequence).

The CDR3 here is CASSLEPRAPGEQYF. Written as DNA, the CDR3 is TGTGCCAGCAGCCTCGAGCCGCGGGCCCCGGGCGAGCAGTACTTC. The chain has TRBV11-2 and TRBJ2-7; possibly TRBD2 for D (5 bases). Germline V gene data show CDR1 as SGHAT and CDR2 as FQNNGV. Trimming stripped 5 bases from V and 6 bases from J, with 20 bases between. The CDR3 extends over 15 amino acids.

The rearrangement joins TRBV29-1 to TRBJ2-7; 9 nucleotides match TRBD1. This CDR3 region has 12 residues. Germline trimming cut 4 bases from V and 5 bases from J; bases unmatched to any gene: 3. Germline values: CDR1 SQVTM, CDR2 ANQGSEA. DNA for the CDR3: TGCAGCGTTGCGGGACAGGGCCACGAGCAGTACTTC. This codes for CSVAGQGHEQYF.

This CDR3 reads CASITGPNTEAFF. Here the CDR3 DNA reads TGTGCCAGCATTACAGGTCCAAACACTGAAGCTTTCTTT. The chain couples TRBV28 to TRBJ1-1; maybe TRBD1 (5 bases). The CDR3 consists of 13 residues. The ends were cut back, 7 bases at V and 2 bases at J, with 11 bases in the middle. Germline assignment: CDR1 MDHEN and CDR2 SYDVKM. Filled out from reference TRBV28 and TRBJ1-1, the complete variable domain reads DVKVTQSSRYLVKRTGEKVFLECVQDMDHENMFWYRQDPGLGLRLIYFSYDVKMKEKGDIPEGYSVSREKKERFSLILESASTNQTSMYLCASITGPNTEAFFGQGTRLTVV.

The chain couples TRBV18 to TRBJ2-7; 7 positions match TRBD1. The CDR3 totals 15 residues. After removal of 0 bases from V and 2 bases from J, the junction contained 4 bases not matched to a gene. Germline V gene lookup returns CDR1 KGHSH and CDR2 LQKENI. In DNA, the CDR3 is TGTGCCAGCTCACCACCGGGACAGAGCGCCTACGAGCAGTACTTC. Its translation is CASSPPGQSAYEQYF.

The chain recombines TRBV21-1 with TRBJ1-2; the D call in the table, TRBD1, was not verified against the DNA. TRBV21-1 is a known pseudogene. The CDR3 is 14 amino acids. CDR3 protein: CASSRQGARYGYTF. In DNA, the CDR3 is TGTGCCAGCAGCAGACAGGGGGCGCGATATGGCTACACCTTC.

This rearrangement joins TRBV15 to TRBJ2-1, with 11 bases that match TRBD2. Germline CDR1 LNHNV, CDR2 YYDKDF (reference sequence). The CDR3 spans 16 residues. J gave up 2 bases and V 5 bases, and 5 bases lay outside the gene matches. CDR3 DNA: TGTGCCACCAGCGTCGGGACTAGCGGACCCTACAATGAGCAGTTCTTC. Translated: CATSVGTSGPYNEQFF.

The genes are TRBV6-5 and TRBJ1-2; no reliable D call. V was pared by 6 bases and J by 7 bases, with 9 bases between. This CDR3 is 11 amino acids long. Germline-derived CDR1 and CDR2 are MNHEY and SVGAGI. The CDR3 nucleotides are TGTGCCAGCAGCTCCCCGGTTGGCTACACCTTC. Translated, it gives CASSSPVGYTF.

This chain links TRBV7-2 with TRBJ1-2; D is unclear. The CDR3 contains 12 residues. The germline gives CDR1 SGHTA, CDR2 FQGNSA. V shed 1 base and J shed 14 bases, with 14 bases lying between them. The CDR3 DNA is TGTGCCAGCAGCTTAGACGGGTGGAGCTCGACCTTC. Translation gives CASSLDGWSSTF.

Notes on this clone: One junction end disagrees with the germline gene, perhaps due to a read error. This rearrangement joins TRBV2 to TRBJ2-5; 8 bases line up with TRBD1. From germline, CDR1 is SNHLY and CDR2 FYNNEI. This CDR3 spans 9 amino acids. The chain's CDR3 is CASRGQENF. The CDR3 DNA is TGTGCCAGCCGGGGACAGGAGAACTTC.